The rows below give T cell receptor beta chains drawn from one sample of a study of cytomegalovirus exposure and HLA in healthy donors. The table came from immunoSEQ multiplex PCR; TCRdb's copy has only in-frame clones and leaves some out. The repertoire holds approximately 240,000 clones, with over 80% as singletons. Source material: PBMCs. These receptors all stem from a woman between 35 and 50 years old in good health and CMV-seropositive. Both conserved end residues are trimmed from each CDR3. Each record gives: D gene, clone size, V gene, CDR3 protein. A D gene is named only where the DNA matches it firmly. Not every row has a clone size; where given, it reads once, few, many or a size class.

D: TRBD1; size: .; V: TRBV28; CDR3: ASSTSGTGSTEAF
D: TRBD2; size: .; V: TRBV30; CDR3: AWGGLAGPLETQY
D: TRBD2; size: once; V: TRBV28; CDR3: ASSVLAGYTDSYEQY
D: TRBD2; size: .; V: TRBV11-2; CDR3: ASSFSGGVSNEQF
D: TRBD1; size: .; V: TRBV10-1; CDR3: ASRSLDRGYSSYNEQF
D: TRBD2; size: once; V: TRBV4-3; CDR3: ASSQTSVASYEQY
D: .; size: .; V: TRBV6-1; CDR3: ASSVGARTEAF
D: .; size: .; V: TRBV2; CDR3: AHSQSHDTEAF
D: .; size: .; V: TRBV10-1; CDR3: ASNEAGPTDTQY
D: .; size: few; V: TRBV6-6; CDR3: ASSYSRTPSYEQY
D: .; size: .; V: TRBV27; CDR3: ASRVRSNEKLF
D: .; size: many; V: TRBV9; CDR3: ASSEKPVGEAF
D: TRBD1; size: .; V: TRBV7-2; CDR3: ASSLTGTAPPGNTIY
D: .; size: .; V: TRBV9; CDR3: ASSALGQMNTEAF
D: TRBD1; size: .; V: TRBV4-3; CDR3: ASSQENLGQRSHSPLH
D: .; size: .; V: TRBV7-2; CDR3: ASSLNRAGREEKLF
D: TRBD1; size: .; V: TRBV7-9; CDR3: ASRWDRAGETQY
D: .; size: .; V: TRBV27; CDR3: ASSLSGLVGLYGYT
D: TRBD1; size: .; V: TRBV4-1; CDR3: ASSPAGTGNHGYT
D: .; size: few; V: TRBV7-9; CDR3: ASSSGQSGEKLF
D: .; size: .; V: TRBV6-5; CDR3: ASSYSGGANPDTQY
D: .; size: .; V: TRBV13; CDR3: ASSPPGRGLYQTNEKLF
D: .; size: few; V: TRBV7-9; CDR3: ASSLGENSPLH
D: .; size: .; V: TRBV28; CDR3: ASRSGTAVWTQY
D: .; size: .; V: TRBV7-2; CDR3: ASSPQTGDTEAF
D: TRBD1; size: .; V: TRBV29-1; CDR3: SVEDGQGNTGELF
D: .; size: .; V: TRBV7-2; CDR3: ASSFGSGQETQY
D: .; size: few; V: TRBV10-3; CDR3: AISEFITGSIAYEQY
D: TRBD1; size: .; V: TRBV29-1; CDR3: SVWGDRVNTEAF
D: .; size: .; V: TRBV30; CDR3: AWRGYGYT
D: TRBD2; size: .; V: TRBV9; CDR3: ASSEGHRASGSNGEQF
D: TRBD2; size: .; V: TRBV5-4; CDR3: ASSRGTSGRSSYEQY
D: .; size: .; V: TRBV30; CDR3: AWTILGSRPLTEAF
D: .; size: .; V: TRBV13; CDR3: ASSLGNSPETQY
D: .; size: .; V: TRBV9; CDR3: ASSVAGGAQGNEQF
D: TRBD1; size: few; V: TRBV5-4; CDR3: ASSFEQGGYEQF